This is a list of T cell receptor beta chains from one sample in a study of T cell repertoires in aging, cancer and after chemotherapy. TCRdb analysed the multiplex PCR reads with MiXCR anew, one entry per CDR3 protein. The top ten hold 5% to 6.5% of the sample, which has a few thousand distinct CDR3 sequences, about 54% seen once. Sequencing was carried out using blood. The receptors were sampled from a human donor with a blood cancer. Both conserved end residues are part of each CDR3. Each record gives: J gene, D gene, clone size, V gene, CDR3 DNA, CDR3 protein. A D gene is named only where the DNA matches it firmly. Size is stated for part of the rows, as once, few or many counts, or as a class when the clone is expanded.

>TRBJ2-3|NA|NA|TRBV10-3
TGTGCCATCGGGACAGATACGCAGTATTTT
CAIGTDTQYF
>TRBJ1-4|NA|NA|TRBV18
TGTGCCAGCTCACCGAATAATGAAAAACTGTTTTTT
CASSPNNEKLFF
>TRBJ1-1|NA|few|TRBV12-3/TRBV12-4
TGTGCCAGCAGTTTGACAGTTGACACTGAAGCTTTCTTT
CASSLTVDTEAFF
>TRBJ1-5|TRBD1|NA|TRBV10-3
TGTGCCACCTCTGAGGACAGGGGCGGTCAGCCCCAGCATTTT
CATSEDRGGQPQHF
>TRBJ1-5|NA|NA|TRBV6-5
TGTGCCAGCAGTCCAGGGCCTAATCAGCCCCAGCATTTT
CASSPGPNQPQHF
>TRBJ2-2|NA|NA|TRBV10-3
TGTGCCATCAGTGAGTCTGCGGGGGCGAGGACCGGGGAGCTGTTTTTT
CAISESAGARTGELFF
>TRBJ2-7|NA|NA|TRBV10-1
TGCGCCAGCAGTGAGGGTTGGGTCTCCGAGCAGTACTTC
CASSEGWVSEQYF
>TRBJ2-7|TRBD1|NA|TRBV5-4
TGTGCCAGCAGCGCCGGACAGGTTTTGGGGGAGCAGTACTTC
CASSAGQVLGEQYF
>TRBJ2-7|NA|NA|TRBV5-4
TGTGCCAGCAGCTCGGACCCTAACCGCGCCTACGAGCAGTACTTC
CASSSDPNRAYEQYF
>TRBJ2-3|NA|once|TRBV10-3
TGTGCCATCAGTGAGCAGGGGAGCACAGATACGCAGTATTTT
CAISEQGSTDTQYF
>TRBJ1-6|TRBD1|NA|TRBV10-1
TGCGCCAGCCGACAGGGTACAAATTCACCCCTCCACTTT
CASRQGTNSPLHF
>TRBJ1-6|NA|NA|TRBV20-1
TGCAGTGCGGTACTGCCGTCTGGGAATTCACCCATCCACTTT
CSAVLPSGNSPIHF
>TRBJ1-5|NA|NA|TRBV6-5
TGTGCCAGCGCGACAGCTTATAGCAATCAGCCCCAGCATTTT
CASATAYSNQPQHF
>TRBJ2-1|TRBD1|NA|TRBV20-1
TGCAGTGCTAGATACGTGGGACAGGGATACAATGAGCAGTTCTTC
CSARYVGQGYNEQFF
>TRBJ2-5|NA|NA|TRBV6-6
TGTGCCAGCAGTTACTCAACACAGGCTAACGTAGAGACCCAGTACTTC
CASSYSTQANVETQYF
>TRBJ2-2|NA|NA|TRBV20-1
TGCAGTGCTGCGGACGGAGACCCAGCGAACACCGGGGAGCTGTTTTTT
CSAADGDPANTGELFF
>TRBJ1-5|NA|NA|TRBV5-6
TGTGCCAGCAGCGTGAGGACACAGACCCAGCATTTT
CASSVRTQTQHF
>TRBJ1-4|NA|NA|TRBV30
TGTGCTCTCGGGACACCGGGGACGGGGATCGAAAAACTGTTTTTT
CALGTPGTGIEKLFF
>TRBJ2-7|TRBD2|NA|TRBV6-5
TGTGCCAGCGGACTAGTGGGACCCACCGTTGCTCCGTACTTC
CASGLVGPTVAPYF
>TRBJ2-3|NA|NA|TRBV6-5
TGTGCCAGCATCCACGGAGGCGGACGAGATACGCAGTATTTT
CASIHGGGRDTQYF
>TRBJ1-6|NA|NA|TRBV6-5
TGTGCCATACAAAGAGCAGCCAATTCACCCCTCCACTTT
CAIQRAANSPLHF
>TRBJ2-1|TRBD2|large|TRBV30
TGTGCCTGGAGGTTCCGTAGGGAGGGTGAGCAGTTCTTC
CAWRFRREGEQFF
>TRBJ2-4|NA|NA|TRBV7-2
TGTGCCAGCAGCGCCCGGGACCTAGCCAAAAACATTCAGTACTTC
CASSARDLAKNIQYF
>TRBJ1-5|NA|NA|TRBV27
TGTGCCAGTAGTCCAGGGCCGGTCTCGTTGCCCCAGCATTTT
CASSPGPVSLPQHF
>TRBJ2-7|TRBD1|once|TRBV5-1
TGCGCCAGCAGCTTTGAGGACAGGGCCTCCTACGAGCAGTACTTC
CASSFEDRASYEQYF
>TRBJ1-2|NA|NA|TRBV19
TGTGCCAGTAGTATAGGGTCGGACAGCTATGGCTACACCTTC
CASSIGSDSYGYTF